Given below is one T cell receptor (beta chain) in context. What it recognizes is unknown. PCR used 60 Vbeta primers and 13 Jbeta primers. Profiling relied on immunoSEQ multiplex PCR, and the TCRdb table lists in-frame clones only, not all of them. The data hold 150,000 to 180,000 clones, with approximately 80% observed a single time. The data are from a study of cytomegalovirus exposure and HLA in healthy donors. Study-wide points: The authors later found most CMV-associated TCR beta chains appeared HLA-restricted. Most TCRs appeared rarely, but some public TCRs recurred in many donors.

The sequencing sample was made of PBMCs. The clonotype was recovered from a woman between 40 and 55 years old in good health and CMV-seropositive.

The CDR3 spells CAWSNGQGNTEAFF. The CDR3 DNA follows: TGTGCCTGGTCAAACGGGCAGGGGAACACTGAAGCTTTCTTT. This chain links TRBV30 with TRBJ1-1, with D possibly being TRBD1 (5 bases). CDR1 and CDR2 from the germline V gene are GTSNPN and SVGIG (reference sequence). The CDR3 contains 14 residues. The V gene lost 5 bases and the J gene lost 1 base, with 14 bases spanning the gap.